This T cell receptor beta chain was captured in a study of Ad26.COV2.S vaccination and SARS-CoV-2 variants. Study context: Administration of Ad26.COV2.S was intramuscular, either once or twice 56 days apart. Points from the study as a whole: People given the vaccine had a wider spike-specific TCR breadth than placebo recipients did. Measures of TCR breadth and depth may have fallen short of total T cell responses.

Clones were read by immunoSEQ multiplex PCR, and TCRdb kept only the in-frame ones, dropping some. The table shows about 220,000 clones, with roughly 90% occurring only once. Note on this clone: Its antigen remains unidentified.

Treatment given: roughly 19 received Ad26.COV2.S at low or high dose, single or two shots; a few received placebo; per-sample allocation not given. The samples date from day 63 after the first vaccine or placebo injection. It was an adult aged 18-55 years in Boston who was the donor. Here the sequenced sample was peripheral blood, taken in a trial of Ad26.COV2.S vaccine versus placebo. The TCR sequence derives from a person aged 18 to 65 who received the Ad26.COV2.S COVID-19 vaccine or a placebo.

CDR3 DNA: TGTGCCAGCAGCTTAACGACAGTACGCGGTGTGGAGACCCAGTACTTC. Protein: CASSLTTVRGVETQYF. The V call is TRBV7-6, the J call TRBJ2-5, with D possibly matching TRBD1 (5 bases). The CDR3 length is 16 residues. Germline lookup yields CDR1 SGHVS and CDR2 FNYEAQ. Trimming stripped 2 bases from V and 5 bases from J, with 18 bases between.